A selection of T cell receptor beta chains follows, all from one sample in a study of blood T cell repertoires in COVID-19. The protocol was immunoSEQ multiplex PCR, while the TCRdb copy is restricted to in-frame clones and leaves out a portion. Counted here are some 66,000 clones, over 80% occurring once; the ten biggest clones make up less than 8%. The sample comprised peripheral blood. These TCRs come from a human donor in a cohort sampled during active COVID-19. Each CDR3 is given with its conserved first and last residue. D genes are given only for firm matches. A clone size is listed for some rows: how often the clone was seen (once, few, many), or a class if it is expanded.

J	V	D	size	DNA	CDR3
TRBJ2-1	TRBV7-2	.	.	TGTGCCAGCAGCCCAACCCGCGCCCTGATTACCTACAATGAGCAGTTCTTC	CASSPTRALITYNEQFF
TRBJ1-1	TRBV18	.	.	TGTGCCAGCTCACCATATAGTGGTGGGAACACTGAAGCTTTCTTT	CASSPYSGGNTEAFF
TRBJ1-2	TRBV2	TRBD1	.	TGTGCCAGCAGTGAAGCGCTTCGTTTTGCGGGACAGGGGGCGAGTGGCTACACCTTC	CASSEALRFAGQGASGYTF
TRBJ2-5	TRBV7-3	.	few	TGTGCCAGCAGCCCCGGTGGCGGGGAGACCCAGTACTTC	CASSPGGGETQYF
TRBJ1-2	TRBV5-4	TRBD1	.	TGTGCCAGTTCCGGGACAGTCGACTATGGCTACACCTTC	CASSGTVDYGYTF
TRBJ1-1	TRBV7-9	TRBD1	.	TGTGCCAGCAGCTCGGGACAGGGGTACACTGAAGCTTTCTTT	CASSSGQGYTEAFF
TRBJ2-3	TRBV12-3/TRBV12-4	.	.	TGTGCCAGCAGTTTAGGACTAGCAGATACGCAGTATTTT	CASSLGLADTQYF
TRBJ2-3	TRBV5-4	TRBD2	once	TGTGCCAGCAGCGAACTAGCGGGAGGGGCAGATACGCAGTATTTT	CASSELAGGADTQYF
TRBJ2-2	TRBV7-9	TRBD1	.	TGTGCCAGCAGCCAACCACCGGGACAGGGTCCCACCGGGGAGCTGTTTTTT	CASSQPPGQGPTGELFF
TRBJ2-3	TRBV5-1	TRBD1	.	TGCGCCAGCAGCCGGGGACAGGGGGACACAGATACGCAGTATTTT	CASSRGQGDTDTQYF
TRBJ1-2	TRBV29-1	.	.	TGCAGCGTTGATTTGGGGGGAATTGGCTATGGCTACACCTTC	CSVDLGGIGYGYTF
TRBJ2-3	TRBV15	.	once	TGTGCCACCAGCACAGGGGTGGAGGATACGCAGTATTTT	CATSTGVEDTQYF
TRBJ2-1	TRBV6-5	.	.	TGTGCCAGCAGTTACTCGGGCCCCCGAGCTGGCAATGAGCAGTTCTTC	CASSYSGPRAGNEQFF
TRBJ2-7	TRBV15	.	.	TGTGCCACCAGCAGAGGCCGGGACACGCACTCCTACGAGCAGTACTTC	CATSRGRDTHSYEQYF
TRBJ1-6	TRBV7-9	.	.	TGTGCCAGCAGCTTAGGGGCTTATAATTCACCCCTCCACTTT	CASSLGAYNSPLHF
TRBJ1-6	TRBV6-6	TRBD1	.	TGTGCCAGCAGCCCAGGGGGCGTCGTAAATTCACCCCTCCACTTT	CASSPGGVVNSPLHF
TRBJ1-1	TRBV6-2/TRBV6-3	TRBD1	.	TGTGCCAGCAGTTGGACAGGGATCGAAGCTTTCTTT	CASSWTGIEAFF
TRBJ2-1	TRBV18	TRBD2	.	TGTGCCAGCTCACCGGGACTAGCGGGATTGGGGCCCTACAATGAGCAGTTCTTC	CASSPGLAGLGPYNEQFF
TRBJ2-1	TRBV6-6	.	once	TGTGCCAGCAGACAGGGTCGGGCGTACAATGAGCAGTTCTTC	CASRQGRAYNEQFF
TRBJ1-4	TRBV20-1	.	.	TGCAGTGCTGTGGGAGACGAAAAACTGTTTTTT	CSAVGDEKLFF
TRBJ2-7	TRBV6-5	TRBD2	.	TGTGCCACCAATTTAGCGGGCTCCTACGAGCAGTACTTC	CATNLAGSYEQYF
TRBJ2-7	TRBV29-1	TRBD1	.	TGCAGCGTTGTAGGGGACAGGGCTCCCTACGAGCAGTACTTC	CSVVGDRAPYEQYF
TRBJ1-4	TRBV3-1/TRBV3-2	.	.	TGTGCCAGCAGCCAACGCCAATGGGAGGAGGCCTATGAAAAACTGTTTTTT	CASSQRQWEEAYEKLFF
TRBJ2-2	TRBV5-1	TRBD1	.	TGCGCCAGCAGCTCGGGACAGACCACCGGGGAGCTGTTTTTT	CASSSGQTTGELFF
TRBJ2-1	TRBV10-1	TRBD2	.	TGCGCCAGCAGTGAGTCAGAGGCTAGCGGGGATCCCTACAATGAGCAGTTCTTC	CASSESEASGDPYNEQFF
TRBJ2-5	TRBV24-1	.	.	TGTGCCACCAGTGATGCGAACCTCCAAGAGACCCAGTACTTC	CATSDANLQETQYF
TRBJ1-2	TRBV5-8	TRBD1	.	TGTGCCAGCCAACGGGGACAGGGGAGTTATGGCTACACCTTC	CASQRGQGSYGYTF
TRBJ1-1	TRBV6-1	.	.	TGTGCCAGCAGTGAAGCACACATGAACACTGAAGCTTTCTTT	CASSEAHMNTEAFF
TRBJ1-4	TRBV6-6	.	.	TGTGCCAGCAGTTACTCACAGGACGGCGAAAAACTGTTTTTT	CASSYSQDGEKLFF
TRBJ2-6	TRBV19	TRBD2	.	TGTGCCAGTAGATCGGGGGGTAGAACTGGGGCCAACGTCCTGACTTTC	CASRSGGRTGANVLTF
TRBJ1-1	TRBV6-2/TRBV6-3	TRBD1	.	TGTGCCAGCAGTTACTCCCCAGGGGGGAACACTGAAGCTTTCTTT	CASSYSPGGNTEAFF
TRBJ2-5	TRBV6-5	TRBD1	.	TGTGCCAGCAGTTACTCTGGGACAGGGGGGCAAGAGACCCAGTACTTC	CASSYSGTGGQETQYF
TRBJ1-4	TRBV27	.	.	TGTGCCAGCGGGGCGGGACGGAACAATGAAAAACTGTTTTTT	CASGAGRNNEKLFF
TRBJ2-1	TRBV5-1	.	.	TGCGCCAGCAGCGTTCGGACAGACCATAATGAGCAGTTCTTC	CASSVRTDHNEQFF
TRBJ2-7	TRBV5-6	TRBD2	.	TGTGCCAGCAGCCCAACTAGCGGGGGGCCTCCCGGCGGCTACGAGCAGTACTTC	CASSPTSGGPPGGYEQYF
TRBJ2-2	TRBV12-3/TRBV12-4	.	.	TGTGCCAGCAGTTTCGGGGGCACCGGGGAGCTGTTTTTT	CASSFGGTGELFF
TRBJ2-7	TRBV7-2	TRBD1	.	TGTGCCAGCAGCTCGGGACAGGATTACGAGCAGTACTTC	CASSSGQDYEQYF
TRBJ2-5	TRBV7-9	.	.	TGTGCCAGCAGCCGGGGACACGGGGCCGAAGAGACCCAGTACTTC	CASSRGHGAEETQYF
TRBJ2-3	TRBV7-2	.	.	TGTGCCAGCAGCCAAAGGGAGGACCCAGATACGCAGTATTTT	CASSQREDPDTQYF
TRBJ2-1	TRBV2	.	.	TGTGCCACCACGAGGAGGAGCTCCTACAATGAGCAGTTCTTC	CATTRRSSYNEQFF
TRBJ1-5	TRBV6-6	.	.	TGTGCCAGCAGTTACTCGGAGCGGGTTGGGAATCAGCCCCAGCATTTT	CASSYSERVGNQPQHF
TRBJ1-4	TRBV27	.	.	TGTGCCAGCAGTTTACGGACGGGAAAACTTGATGAGAAAACGGGCCAACTGTTTTTT	CASSLRTGKLDEKTGQLFF
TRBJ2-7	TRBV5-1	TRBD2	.	TGCGCCAGCAGCCGGGGACTAGCGGGGGGTTACCAATACGAGCAGTACTTC	CASSRGLAGGYQYEQYF
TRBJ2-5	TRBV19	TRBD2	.	TGTGCCAGTAGTTCTAGCGGGAGAGGAGAGACCCAGTACTTC	CASSSSGRGETQYF
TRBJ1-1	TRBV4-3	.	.	TGCGCCAGCAGCCGGACTAGGGGGACTGAAGCTTTCTTT	CASSRTRGTEAFF
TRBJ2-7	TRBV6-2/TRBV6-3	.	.	TGTGCCAGCAGTTACTCGATACGACAGCCTCTGGTATACGAGCAGTACTTC	CASSYSIRQPLVYEQYF
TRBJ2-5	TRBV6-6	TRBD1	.	TGTGCCAGCAGGACCGGGACAGGGGCCCTGACCCAGTACTTC	CASRTGTGALTQYF
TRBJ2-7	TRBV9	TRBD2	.	TGTGCCAGCAGCGTAGGGCTAGCGGCTGTCTACGAGCAGTACTTC	CASSVGLAAVYEQYF
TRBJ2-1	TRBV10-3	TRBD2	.	TGTGCCATCAGTGAACGGGGGGGCGGAGAGGGCAATGAGCAGTTCTTC	CAISERGGGEGNEQFF
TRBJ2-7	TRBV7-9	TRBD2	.	TGTGCCAGCTCCCAAGTGGTCGGTGGGACTAGATACCACGAGCAGTACTTC	CASSQVVGGTRYHEQYF
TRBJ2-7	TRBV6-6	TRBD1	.	TGTGCCAGCAGTTCCCACGGACAGGGGGACTACGAGCAGTACTTC	CASSSHGQGDYEQYF
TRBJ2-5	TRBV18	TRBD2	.	TGTGCCAGCTCACCACGAGCTAGCGGGAGTTACCAAGAGACCCAGTACTTC	CASSPRASGSYQETQYF
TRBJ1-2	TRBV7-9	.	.	TGTGCCAGCAGCTTAACCCGGGCGGGTGGCTACACCTTC	CASSLTRAGGYTF
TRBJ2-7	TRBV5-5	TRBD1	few	TGTGCCAGTCAGACAGGGGAGCGGACCTACGAGCAGTACTTC	CASQTGERTYEQYF
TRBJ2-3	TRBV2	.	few	TGTGCCAGCAGGAAGGACGGGGGAGGGGGTACGCAGTATTTT	CASRKDGGGGTQYF
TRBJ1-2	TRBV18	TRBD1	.	TGTGCCAGCTCACTTCTACCCGGGACAGGGGGCGGCTATGGCTACACCTTC	CASSLLPGTGGGYGYTF
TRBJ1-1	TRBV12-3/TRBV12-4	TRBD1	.	TGTGCCAGCGGGACAGGGCGGAACACTGAAGCTTTCTTT	CASGTGRNTEAFF